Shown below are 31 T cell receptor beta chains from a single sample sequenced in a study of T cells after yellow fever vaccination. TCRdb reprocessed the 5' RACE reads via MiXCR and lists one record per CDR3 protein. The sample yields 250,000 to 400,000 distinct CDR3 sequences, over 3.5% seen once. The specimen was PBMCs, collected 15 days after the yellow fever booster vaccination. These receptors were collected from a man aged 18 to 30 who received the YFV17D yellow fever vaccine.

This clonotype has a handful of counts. The CDR3: CASSWRDPGGEKLFF. CDR3 coding DNA: TGTGCCAGCAGCTGGCGGGACCCGGGGGGGGAAAAACTGTTTTTT. The chain is built from TRBV12-3 or TRBV12-4 and TRBJ1-4; tentatively, D is TRBD1 (5 bases). Trimming stripped 6 bases from V and 8 bases from J, with 19 bases between. This CDR3 has 15 amino acids.

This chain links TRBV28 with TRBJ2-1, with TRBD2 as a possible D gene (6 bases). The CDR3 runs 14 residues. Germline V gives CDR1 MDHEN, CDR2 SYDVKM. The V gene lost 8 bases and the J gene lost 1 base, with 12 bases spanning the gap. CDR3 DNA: TGTGCCAGCTTCCCCGGGGGATCCTACAATGAGCAGTTCTTC. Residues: CASFPGGSYNEQFF.

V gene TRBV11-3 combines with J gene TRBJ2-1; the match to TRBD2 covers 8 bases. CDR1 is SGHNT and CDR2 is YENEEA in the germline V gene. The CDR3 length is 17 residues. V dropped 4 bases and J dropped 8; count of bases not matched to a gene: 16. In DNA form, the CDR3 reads TGTGCCAGCAGCTACCCGCTATCGCGGGGGGCCGGGGATGAGCAGTTCTTC. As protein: CASSYPLSRGAGDEQFF. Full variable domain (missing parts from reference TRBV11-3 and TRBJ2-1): EAGVVQSPRYKIIEKKQPVAFWCNPISGHNTLYWYLQNLGQGPELLIRYENEEAVDDSQLPKDRFSAERLKGVDSTLKIQPAELGDSAVYLCASSYPLSRGAGDEQFFGPGTRLTVL.

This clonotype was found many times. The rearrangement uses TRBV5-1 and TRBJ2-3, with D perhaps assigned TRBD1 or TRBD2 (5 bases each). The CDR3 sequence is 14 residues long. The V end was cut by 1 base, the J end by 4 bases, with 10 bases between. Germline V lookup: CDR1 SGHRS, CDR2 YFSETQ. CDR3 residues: CASSLSRGADTQYF. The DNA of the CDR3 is TGCGCCAGCAGCTTGAGTCGAGGGGCAGATACGCAGTATTTT.

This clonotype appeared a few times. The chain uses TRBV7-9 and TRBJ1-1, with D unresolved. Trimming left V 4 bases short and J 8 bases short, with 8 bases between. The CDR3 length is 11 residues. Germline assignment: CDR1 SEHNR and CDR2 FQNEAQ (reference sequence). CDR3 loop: CASSSTEEAFF. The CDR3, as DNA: TGTGCCAGCAGCTCGACGGAGGAAGCTTTCTTT.

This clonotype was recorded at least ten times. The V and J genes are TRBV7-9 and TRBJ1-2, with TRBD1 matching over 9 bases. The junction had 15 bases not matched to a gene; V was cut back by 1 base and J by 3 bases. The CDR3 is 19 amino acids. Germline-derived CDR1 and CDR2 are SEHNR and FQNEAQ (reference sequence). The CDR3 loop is CASSLDYRTGAYGDYGYTF. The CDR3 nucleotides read TGTGCCAGCAGCTTAGATTATCGGACAGGGGCTTATGGGGACTATGGCTACACCTTC.

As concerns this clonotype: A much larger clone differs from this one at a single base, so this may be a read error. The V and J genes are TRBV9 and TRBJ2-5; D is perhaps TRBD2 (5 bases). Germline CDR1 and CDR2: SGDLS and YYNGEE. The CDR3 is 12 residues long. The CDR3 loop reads CASSTREGTQNF. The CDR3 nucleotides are TGTGCCAGCAGCACTAGAGAGGGAACCCAGAACTTC.

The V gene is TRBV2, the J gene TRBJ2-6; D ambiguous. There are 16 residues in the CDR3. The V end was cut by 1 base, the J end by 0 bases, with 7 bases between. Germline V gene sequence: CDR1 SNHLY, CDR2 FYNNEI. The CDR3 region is CASSEGWVSGANVLTF. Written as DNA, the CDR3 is TGTGCCAGCAGTGAAGGTTGGGTCTCTGGGGCCAACGTCCTGACTTTC. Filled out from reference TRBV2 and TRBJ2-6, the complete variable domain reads EPEVTQTPSHQVTQMGQEVILRCVPISNHLYFYWYRQILGQKVEFLVSFYNNEISEKSEIFDDQFSVERPDGSNFTLKIRSTKLEDSAMYFCASSEGWVSGANVLTFGAGSRLTVL.

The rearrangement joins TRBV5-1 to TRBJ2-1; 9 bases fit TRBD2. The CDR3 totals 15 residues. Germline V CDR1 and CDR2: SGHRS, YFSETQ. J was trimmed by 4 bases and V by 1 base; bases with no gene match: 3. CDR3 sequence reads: CASSLTSGRYNEQFF. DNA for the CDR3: TGCGCCAGCAGCTTGACTAGCGGGCGATACAATGAGCAGTTCTTC.

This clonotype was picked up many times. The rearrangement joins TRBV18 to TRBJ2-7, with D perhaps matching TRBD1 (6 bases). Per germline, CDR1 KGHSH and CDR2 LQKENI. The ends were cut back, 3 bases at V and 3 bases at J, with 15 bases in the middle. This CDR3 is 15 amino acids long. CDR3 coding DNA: TGTGCCAGCTCACCGAGGCTGACAGGCCGCTACGAGCAGTACGTC. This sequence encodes CASSPRLTGRYEQYV.

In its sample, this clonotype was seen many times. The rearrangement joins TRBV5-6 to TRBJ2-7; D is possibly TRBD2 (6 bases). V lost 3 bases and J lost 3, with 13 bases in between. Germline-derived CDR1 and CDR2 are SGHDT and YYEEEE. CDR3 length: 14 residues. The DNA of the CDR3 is TGTGCCAGCAGCTCCGGGACTGGTTACTACGAGCAGTACGTC. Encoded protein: CASSSGTGYYEQYV.

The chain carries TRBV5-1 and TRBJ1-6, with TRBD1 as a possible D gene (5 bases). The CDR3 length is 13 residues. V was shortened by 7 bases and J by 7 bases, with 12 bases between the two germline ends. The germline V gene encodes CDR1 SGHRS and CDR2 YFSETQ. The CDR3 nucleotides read TGCGCCAGCCAAAGCGGGGGGAATTCACCCCTCCACTTT. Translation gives CASQSGGNSPLHF. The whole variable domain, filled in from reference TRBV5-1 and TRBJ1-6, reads KAGVTQTPRYLIKTRGQQVTLSCSPISGHRSVSWYQQTPGQGLQFLFEYFSETQRNKGNFPGRFSGRQFSNSRSEMNVSTLELGDSALYLCASQSGGNSPLHFGNGTRLTVT.

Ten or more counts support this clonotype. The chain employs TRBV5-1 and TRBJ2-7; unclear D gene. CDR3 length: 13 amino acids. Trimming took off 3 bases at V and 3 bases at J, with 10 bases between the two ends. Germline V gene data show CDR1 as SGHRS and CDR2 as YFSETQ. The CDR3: CASSWMGNYEQYF. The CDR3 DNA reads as TGCGCCAGCAGCTGGATGGGGAACTACGAGCAGTACTTC.

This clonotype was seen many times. In nucleotides, the CDR3 is TGCGCCAGCAGCCAAGAAGGGTCCTATGGCTACACCTTC. Translation gives CASSQEGSYGYTF. This chain uses TRBV4-1 with TRBJ1-2; D remains unclear. Trimming removed 0 bases from V and 4 bases from J, with 6 bases in between. In germline, CDR1 is MGHRA, CDR2 YSYEKL. CDR3 length: 13 amino acids.

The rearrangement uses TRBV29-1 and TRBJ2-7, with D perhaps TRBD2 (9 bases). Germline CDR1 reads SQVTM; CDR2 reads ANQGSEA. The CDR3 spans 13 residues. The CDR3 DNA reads TGCGGCGGGAGGGACAGGAGCTCCTACGAGCAGTACTTC. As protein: CGGRDRSSYEQYF.

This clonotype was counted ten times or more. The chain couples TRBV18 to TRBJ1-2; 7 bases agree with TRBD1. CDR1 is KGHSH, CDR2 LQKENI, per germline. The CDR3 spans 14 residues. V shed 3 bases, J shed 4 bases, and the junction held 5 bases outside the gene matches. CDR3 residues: CASSPTTGSYGYTF. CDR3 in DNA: TGTGCCAGCTCACCGACGACAGGGAGCTATGGCTACACCTTC.

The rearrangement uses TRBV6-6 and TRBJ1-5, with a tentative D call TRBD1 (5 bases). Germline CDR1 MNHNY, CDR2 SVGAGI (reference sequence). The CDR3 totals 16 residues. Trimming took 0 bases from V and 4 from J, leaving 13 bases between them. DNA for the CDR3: TGTGCCAGCAGTTACTCTGTGGCAGGGAGAAATCAGCCCCAGCATTTT. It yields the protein CASSYSVAGRNQPQHF.

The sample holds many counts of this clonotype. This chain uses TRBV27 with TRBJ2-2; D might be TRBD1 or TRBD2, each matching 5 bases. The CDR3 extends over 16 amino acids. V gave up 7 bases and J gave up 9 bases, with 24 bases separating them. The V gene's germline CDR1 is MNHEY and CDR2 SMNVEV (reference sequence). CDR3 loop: CASTPSVVLGDRELFF. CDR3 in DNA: TGTGCCAGCACCCCGTCAGTCGTGTTGGGGGACCGGGAGCTGTTTTTT.

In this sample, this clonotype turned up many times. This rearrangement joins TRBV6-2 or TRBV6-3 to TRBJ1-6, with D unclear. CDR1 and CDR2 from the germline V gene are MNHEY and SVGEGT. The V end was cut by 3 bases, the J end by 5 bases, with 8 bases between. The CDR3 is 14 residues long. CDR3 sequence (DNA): TGTGCCAGCAGTTATAGGACGGATAATTCACCCCTCCACTTT. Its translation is CASSYRTDNSPLHF.

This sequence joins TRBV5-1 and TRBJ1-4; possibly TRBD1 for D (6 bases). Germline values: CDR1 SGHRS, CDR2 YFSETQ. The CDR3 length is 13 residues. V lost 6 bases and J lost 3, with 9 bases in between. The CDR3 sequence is CASKQGPNEKLFF. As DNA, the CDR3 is TGCGCCAGCAAACAGGGCCCTAATGAAAAACTGTTTTTT.

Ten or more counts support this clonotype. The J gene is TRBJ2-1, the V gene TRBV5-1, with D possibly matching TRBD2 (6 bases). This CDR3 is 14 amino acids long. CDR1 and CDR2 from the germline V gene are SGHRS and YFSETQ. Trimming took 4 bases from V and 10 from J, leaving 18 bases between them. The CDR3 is CASSTDGGLVEQFF. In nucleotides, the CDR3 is TGCGCCAGCAGCACCGATGGAGGGTTAGTAGAGCAGTTCTTC.

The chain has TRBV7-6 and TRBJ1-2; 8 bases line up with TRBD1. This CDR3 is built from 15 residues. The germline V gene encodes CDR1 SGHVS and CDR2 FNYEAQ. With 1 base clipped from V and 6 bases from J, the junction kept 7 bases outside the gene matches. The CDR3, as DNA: TGTGCCAGCAGCTTAGGAACACAGGGGGTCGATGGCTACACCTTC. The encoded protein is CASSLGTQGVDGYTF.

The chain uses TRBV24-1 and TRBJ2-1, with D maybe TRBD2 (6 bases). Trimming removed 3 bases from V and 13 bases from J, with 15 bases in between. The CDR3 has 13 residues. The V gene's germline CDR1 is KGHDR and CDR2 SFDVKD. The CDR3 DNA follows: TGTGCCACCAGTGATCCCCCGGGGAGGACCCAGTTCTTC. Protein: CATSDPPGRTQFF.

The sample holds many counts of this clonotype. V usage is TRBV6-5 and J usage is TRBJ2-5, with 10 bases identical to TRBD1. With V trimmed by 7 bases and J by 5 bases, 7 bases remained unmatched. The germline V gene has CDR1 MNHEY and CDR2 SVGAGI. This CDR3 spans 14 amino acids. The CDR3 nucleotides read TGTGCCAGCAAACCGGGACAGGGGTGGGAGACCCAGTACTTC. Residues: CASKPGQGWETQYF.

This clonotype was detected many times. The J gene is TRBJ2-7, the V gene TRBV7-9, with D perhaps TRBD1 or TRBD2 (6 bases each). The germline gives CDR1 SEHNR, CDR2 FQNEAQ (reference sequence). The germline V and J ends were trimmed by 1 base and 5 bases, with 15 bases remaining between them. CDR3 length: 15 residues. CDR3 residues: CASSLVAQGGHEQYF. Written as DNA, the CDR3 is TGTGCCAGCAGCTTAGTGGCACAGGGAGGCCACGAGCAGTACTTC.

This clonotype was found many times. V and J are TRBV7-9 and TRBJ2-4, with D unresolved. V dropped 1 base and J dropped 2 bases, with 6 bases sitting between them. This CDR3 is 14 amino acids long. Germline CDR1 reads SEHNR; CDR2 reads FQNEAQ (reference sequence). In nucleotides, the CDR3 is TGTGCCAGCAGCTTAGTGGGAACCAAAAACATTCAGTACTTC. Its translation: CASSLVGTKNIQYF. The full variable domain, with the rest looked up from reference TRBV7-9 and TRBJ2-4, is DTGVSQNPRHKITKRGQNVTFRCDPISEHNRLYWYRQTLGQGPEFLTYFQNEAQLEKSRLLSDRFSAERPKGSFSTLEIQRTEQGDSAMYLCASSLVGTKNIQYFGAGTRLSVL.

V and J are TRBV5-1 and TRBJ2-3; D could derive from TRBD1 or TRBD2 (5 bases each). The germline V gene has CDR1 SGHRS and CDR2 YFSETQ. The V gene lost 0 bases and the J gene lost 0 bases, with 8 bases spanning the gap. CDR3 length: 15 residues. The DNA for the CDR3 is TGCGCCAGCAGCTTGGGGGGGTACAGCACAGATACGCAGTATTTT. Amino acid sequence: CASSLGGYSTDTQYF.

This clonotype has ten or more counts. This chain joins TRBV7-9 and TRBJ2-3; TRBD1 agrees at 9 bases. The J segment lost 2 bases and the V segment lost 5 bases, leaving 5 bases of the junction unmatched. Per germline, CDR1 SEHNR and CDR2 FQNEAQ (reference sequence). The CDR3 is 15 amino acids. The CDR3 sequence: CASSPGQGFTDTQYF. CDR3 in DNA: TGTGCCAGCAGCCCCGGACAGGGGTTCACAGATACGCAGTATTTT.

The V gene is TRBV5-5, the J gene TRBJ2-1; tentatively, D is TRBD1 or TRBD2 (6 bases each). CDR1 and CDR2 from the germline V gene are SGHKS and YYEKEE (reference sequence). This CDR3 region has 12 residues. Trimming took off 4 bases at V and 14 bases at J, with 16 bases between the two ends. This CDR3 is CASSLTGDMEFF. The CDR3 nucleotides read TGTGCCAGCAGCCTAACGGGGGACATGGAGTTCTTC. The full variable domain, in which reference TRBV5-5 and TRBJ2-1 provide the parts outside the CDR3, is DAGVTQSPTHLIKTRGQQVTLRCSPISGHKSVSWYQQVLGQGPQFIFQYYEKEERGRGNFPDRFSARQFPNYSSELNVNALLLGDSALYLCASSLTGDMEFFGPGTRLTVL.

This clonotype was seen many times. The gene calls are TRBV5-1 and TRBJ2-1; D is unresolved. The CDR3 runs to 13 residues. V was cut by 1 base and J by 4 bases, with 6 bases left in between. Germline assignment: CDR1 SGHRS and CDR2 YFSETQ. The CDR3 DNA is TGCGCCAGCAGCTTGTTGGGATACAATGAGCAGTTCTTC. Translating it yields CASSLLGYNEQFF.

The CDR3 DNA reads as TGTGCCAGCAGTTACGGCGGGGGGGCCAAAGATACGCAGTATTTT. Amino acid sequence: CASSYGGGAKDTQYF. The chain uses TRBV6-5 and TRBJ2-3; 9 bases match TRBD2. This CDR3 region has 15 residues. V dropped 2 bases and J dropped 5; count of bases not matched to a gene: 5. The germline gives CDR1 MNHEY, CDR2 SVGAGI.